Below, 25 T cell receptor beta chains from the same sample are listed, as sequenced in a study of cytomegalovirus exposure and HLA in healthy donors. Researchers ran the PCR with 60 Vbeta and 13 Jbeta primers. The method was immunoSEQ multiplex PCR; TCRdb's version includes in-frame clones alone and lacks a portion of them. The sample has about 43,000 clones; roughly half are singletons. Sequenced material: PBMCs. Every receptor here comes from a man aged 55-75 years in good health and CMV-seronegative.

The chain carries TRBV15 and TRBJ1-1, with a tentative D call TRBD1 (5 bases). The CDR3 runs 15 residues. V lost 1 base and J 5 bases, leaving 14 bases between the germline ends. Germline CDR1 is LNHNV and CDR2 is YYDKDF (reference sequence). The CDR3 is CATSRGGAVGTEAFF. The CDR3 DNA follows: TGTGCCACCAGCAGAGGTGGGGCAGTCGGAACTGAAGCTTTCTTT.

This clone has just a few counts. The genes are TRBV4-1 and TRBJ2-2; TRBD2 might be the D (7 bases). Germline V CDR1 and CDR2: MGHRA, YSYEKL. V was pared by 4 bases and J by 4 bases, with 19 bases between. The CDR3 is 17 amino acids. The DNA for the CDR3 is TGCGCCAGCAGCCCACCAACCGGGGGGCGGGTCACCGGGGAGCTGTTTTTT. Translation: CASSPPTGGRVTGELFF.

This chain links TRBV4-2 with TRBJ2-7, with 11 bases lining up with TRBD2. With 4 bases clipped from V and 4 bases from J, the junction kept 6 bases outside the gene matches. Germline V lookup: CDR1 LGHNA, CDR2 YNFKEQ. The CDR3 runs to 15 residues. The CDR3 sequence: CASSRELAGEYEQYF. CDR3 bases: TGTGCCAGCAGCCGGGAACTAGCGGGAGAGTACGAGCAGTACTTC.

J is TRBJ2-7 and V is TRBV6-5; D is possibly TRBD2 (6 bases). Germline V lookup: CDR1 MNHEY, CDR2 SVGAGI. The CDR3 runs to 13 residues. V was trimmed by 2 bases and J by 3 bases, leaving 8 bases between them. CDR3 coding DNA: TGTGCCAGCAGTTACACCGGGGGCTACGAGCAGTACTTC. The encoded protein is CASSYTGGYEQYF.

The V and J genes are TRBV5-6 and TRBJ2-7, with TRBD2 matching 12 bases. Per the germline V gene, CDR1 is SGHDT and CDR2 is YYEEEE. The CDR3 consists of 15 residues. With V trimmed by 4 bases and J by 4 bases, 6 bases remained unmatched. The DNA for the CDR3 is TGTGCCAGCAGCCTCGGACTAGCGGGAATGTACGAGCAGTACTTC. This encodes CASSLGLAGMYEQYF.

This chain connects TRBV30 to TRBJ1-1; D gene ambiguous. V dropped 0 bases and J dropped 6 bases, with 8 bases sitting between them. From germline, CDR1 is GTSNPN and CDR2 SVGIG (reference sequence). There are 12 residues in the CDR3. The CDR3 DNA is TGTGCCTGGAGTGTAAACTCCCCTGAAGCTTTCTTT. Translating gives CAWSVNSPEAFF.

The chain joins TRBV19 to TRBJ1-1; D is unresolved. The V end was cut by 3 bases, the J end by 6 bases, with 14 bases between. The CDR3 extends over 14 amino acids. Germline CDR1 reads LNHDA; CDR2 reads SQIVND (reference sequence). CDR3 nucleotides: TGTGCCAGTAGTATTGGGAGGGAGAGACCTGAAGCTTTCTTT. Translation gives CASSIGRERPEAFF.

This clone was found a few times. The V and J genes are TRBV5-1 and TRBJ1-4; D may be TRBD1 (5 bases). In germline, CDR1 is SGHRS, CDR2 YFSETQ. This CDR3 spans 15 amino acids. Trimming shortened V by 3 bases and J by 6 bases, and 15 bases separated the two germline ends. The CDR3 DNA follows: TGCGCCAGCAGCTCTGGAGTGGGGCTAGATGAAAAACTGTTTTTT. Its translation: CASSSGVGLDEKLFF.

The chain couples TRBV28 to TRBJ1-4; 7 nucleotides agree with TRBD1. CDR3 length: 15 amino acids. The trim removed 6 bases at V and 2 bases at J, leaving 6 bases unmatched. CDR1 is MDHEN, CDR2 SYDVKM, per germline. Here the CDR3 reads CASRTTGTTNEKLFF. The DNA of the CDR3 is TGTGCCAGCAGAACGACAGGGACTACTAATGAAAAACTGTTTTTT.

This clone has only one observation. The rearrangement joins TRBV7-2 to TRBJ1-1; 7 positions match TRBD1. The CDR3 is made up of 14 amino acids. V trimming: 5 bases; J trimming: 5 bases; junction bases outside the gene matches: 8. Per germline, CDR1 SGHTA and CDR2 FQGNSA. CDR3 protein: CASSLTGKGTEAFF. The DNA of the CDR3 is TGTGCCAGCAGCCTGACAGGGAAGGGGACTGAAGCTTTCTTT.

J is TRBJ1-5 and V is TRBV5-8; D perhaps matches TRBD1 (6 bases). V was clipped by 4 bases and J by 0 bases, with 8 bases between them. The CDR3 length is 14 residues. The germline V gene encodes CDR1 SGHTS and CDR2 YDEGEE. CDR3 sequence: CASSLDSSNQPQHF. The CDR3 nucleotides read TGTGCCAGCAGCCTGGACAGTAGCAATCAGCCCCAGCATTTT.

The V gene is TRBV7-6, the J gene TRBJ2-7; D may be TRBD2 (5 bases). Trimming took off 5 bases at V and 2 bases at J, with 13 bases between the two ends. Germline loops: CDR1 SGHVS, CDR2 FNYEAQ. The CDR3 spans 14 residues. The CDR3 DNA reads as TGTGCCAGCAGCACCCCACGGGGTCCCTACGAGCAGTACTTC. The encoded protein is CASSTPRGPYEQYF. Combining the CDR3 with reference TRBV7-6 and TRBJ2-7 gives the whole variable domain GAGVSQSPRYKVTKRGQDVALRCDPISGHVSLYWYRQALGQGPEFLTYFNYEAQQDKSGLPNDRFSAERPEGSISTLTIQRTEQRDSAMYRCASSTPRGPYEQYFGPGTRLTVT.

This clone was counted a few times. The chain uses TRBV25-1 and TRBJ2-2, with a possible D match to TRBD1 (5 bases). The CDR3 is 13 amino acids. Germline V gives CDR1 MGHDK, CDR2 SYGVNS. V dropped 6 bases and J dropped 6 bases, with 11 bases sitting between them. This CDR3 reads CASRPSGSGELFF. Here the CDR3 DNA reads TGTGCCAGCAGGCCCTCAGGGTCCGGGGAGCTGTTTTTT.

The V gene is TRBV6-6, the J gene TRBJ2-7; maybe TRBD1 (5 bases). Trimming took 5 bases from V and 3 from J, leaving 14 bases between them. The CDR3 contains 14 residues. CDR1 and CDR2 (germline): MNHNY, SVGAGI (reference sequence). The CDR3 region has the DNA TGTGCCAGCAGTCCGCCCCTCGACAGCTACGAGCAGTACTTC. Translated: CASSPPLDSYEQYF.

V is TRBV6-6 and J is TRBJ2-7, with TRBD1 matching 10 bases. Germline lookup yields CDR1 MNHNY and CDR2 SVGAGI (reference sequence). The CDR3 runs 15 residues. V was pared by 0 bases and J by 2 bases, with 1 base of the junction left unmatched. The CDR3 DNA is TGTGCCAGCAGTTACTCGGGACAGGGGACCTACGAGCAGTACTTC. It encodes CASSYSGQGTYEQYF.

This chain uses TRBV28 with TRBJ1-2; D gene unclear. The V end was cut by 7 bases, the J end by 5 bases, with 14 bases between. This CDR3 has 13 amino acids. In germline, CDR1 is MDHEN, CDR2 SYDVKM. Written as DNA, the CDR3 is TGTGCCAGCACCGAGGGAGGGAGGTATGGCTACACCTTC. Protein product: CASTEGGRYGYTF.

This chain connects TRBV5-1 to TRBJ2-1, with 11 bases fitting TRBD2. V lost 7 bases, J lost 5 bases, and 8 bases stayed unmatched. The CDR3 loop spans 15 amino acids. Germline lookup yields CDR1 SGHRS and CDR2 YFSETQ. The CDR3 region is CASAFGTSGNNEQFF. DNA for the CDR3: TGCGCCAGCGCATTCGGGACTAGCGGCAACAATGAGCAGTTCTTC. The full variable domain, its missing parts supplied by reference TRBV5-1 and TRBJ2-1, is KAGVTQTPRYLIKTRGQQVTLSCSPISGHRSVSWYQQTPGQGLQFLFEYFSETQRNKGNFPGRFSGRQFSNSRSEMNVSTLELGDSALYLCASAFGTSGNNEQFFGPGTRLTVL.

This sequence joins TRBV7-3 and TRBJ1-1; D is unresolved. Germline CDR1 reads SGHTA; CDR2 reads FQGTGA. The CDR3 consists of 13 residues. V was clipped by 4 bases and J by 2 bases, with 8 bases between them. In DNA form, the CDR3 reads TGTGCCAGCAGCTCACGACAAAACACTGAAGCTTTCTTT. Its protein is CASSSRQNTEAFF.

On this clone: Mismatch with germline at one junction end may stem from a read error. The chain carries TRBV29-1 and TRBJ1-1, with D uncertain. CDR1 SQVTM and CDR2 ANQGSEA come from the germline V gene. The CDR3 covers 10 residues. CDR3 protein: CSAGSTEAFF. The CDR3 DNA follows: TGTTCGGCGGGGTCCACTGAAGCTTTCTTT.

This clone was detected a few times. The genes are TRBV2 and TRBJ1-3; 8 bases agree with TRBD1. With V trimmed by 4 bases and J by 0 bases, 5 bases remained unmatched. This CDR3 has 16 residues. The germline V gene encodes CDR1 SNHLY and CDR2 FYNNEI. The CDR3 loop reads CASSGGTGGSGNTIYF. Written as DNA, the CDR3 is TGTGCCAGCAGTGGAGGGACAGGCGGCTCTGGAAACACCATATATTTT.

The CDR3 nucleotides are TGTGCCTGGAGCTCTCCGGGACAGCGAAATGAAAAACTGTTTTTT. Translating it yields CAWSSPGQRNEKLFF. The V and J genes are TRBV30 and TRBJ1-4; 7 nucleotides agree with TRBD1. The CDR3 contains 15 residues. Germline V gives CDR1 GTSNPN, CDR2 SVGIG (reference sequence). J gave up 5 bases and V 3 bases, and 9 bases lay outside the gene matches.

The CDR3 DNA is TGTGCCATCCAAAACAGGGTTGATCAGCCCCAGCATTTT. This codes for CAIQNRVDQPQHF. This chain connects TRBV10-3 to TRBJ1-5, with a possible D match to TRBD1 (6 bases). Germline lookup yields CDR1 ENHRY and CDR2 SYGVKD. Trimming cost V 8 bases and J 5 bases, with 13 bases left between them. The CDR3 runs 13 residues.

The J gene is TRBJ1-5, the V gene TRBV19; D is unclear. V was cut by 8 bases and J by 6 bases, with 5 bases left in between. Germline V gene lookup returns CDR1 LNHDA and CDR2 SQIVND (reference sequence). The CDR3 loop spans 10 amino acids. CDR3 in amino acids: CASSIQPQHF. Written as DNA, the CDR3 is TGTGCCAGTTCAATTCAGCCCCAGCATTTT.

CDR3 loop: CASSIDITGELFF. The CDR3, as DNA: TGTGCCAGCAGCATTGACATCACCGGGGAGCTGTTTTTT. The chain has TRBV7-2 and TRBJ2-2; D call uncertain. The germline V and J ends were trimmed by 5 bases and 4 bases, with 8 bases remaining between them. CDR1 is SGHTA and CDR2 is FQGNSA in the germline V gene. The CDR3 length is 13 residues.

The V call is TRBV19, the J call TRBJ1-5; D ambiguous. V shed 5 bases and J shed 12 bases, with 17 bases lying between them. From germline, CDR1 is LNHDA and CDR2 SQIVND (reference sequence). The CDR3 is 13 amino acids. The CDR3 sequence: CASSHSGGLDQHF. The CDR3 nucleotides read TGTGCCAGTAGTCATTCCGGCGGACTGGACCAGCATTTT.